This TCR beta chain was documented in a study of T cell responses to AZD1222 COVID-19 vaccine. In regard to this clone: The antigen is not known.

In germline, CDR1 is SGHDN, CDR2 FVKESK. This CDR3 spans 15 amino acids. V dropped 1 base and J dropped 7 bases, with 17 bases sitting between them. Produced via immunoSEQ multiplex PCR; TCRdb's table is partial and in-frame only. The sample has under 200,000 clones; about 89% are singletons. Whole-study findings and limits: Sampled repertoires all dated from after the peak T cell response. There were vaccine-associated CD4 TCRs across spike, dominant at 160-218 and 743-854.

The chain has TRBV14 and TRBJ2-7; D is unclear. The sequence was collected from an adult in good health. The starting material was peripheral blood, obtained on day 0 of AZD1222 vaccination. Here the CDR3 DNA reads TGTGCCAGCAGCCAAGGTTATTCCGGCAAGTGGGAGCAGTACTTC. Translating gives CASSQGYSGKWEQYF.